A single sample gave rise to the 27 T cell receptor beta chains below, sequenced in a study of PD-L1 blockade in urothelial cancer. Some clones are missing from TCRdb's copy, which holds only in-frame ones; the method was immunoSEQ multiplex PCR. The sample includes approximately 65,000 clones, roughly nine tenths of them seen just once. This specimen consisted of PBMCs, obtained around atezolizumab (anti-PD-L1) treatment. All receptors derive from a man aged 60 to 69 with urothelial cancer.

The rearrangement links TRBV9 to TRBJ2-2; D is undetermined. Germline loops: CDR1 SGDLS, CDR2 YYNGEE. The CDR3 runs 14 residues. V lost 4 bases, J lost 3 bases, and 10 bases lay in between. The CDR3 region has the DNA TGTGCCAGCAGCTCAGCAGGCGACACCGGGGAGCTGTTTTTT. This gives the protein CASSSAGDTGELFF.

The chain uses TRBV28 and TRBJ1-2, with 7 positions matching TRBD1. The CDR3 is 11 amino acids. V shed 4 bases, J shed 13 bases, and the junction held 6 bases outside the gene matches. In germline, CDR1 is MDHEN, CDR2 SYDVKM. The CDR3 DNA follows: TGTGCCAGCAGTTCCGACAGGGCGCTCACCTTC. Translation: CASSSDRALTF.

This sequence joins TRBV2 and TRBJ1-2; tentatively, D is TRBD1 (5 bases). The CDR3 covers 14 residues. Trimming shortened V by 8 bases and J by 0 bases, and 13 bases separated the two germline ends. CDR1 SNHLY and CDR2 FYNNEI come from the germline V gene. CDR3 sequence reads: CASGTPVTNYGYTF. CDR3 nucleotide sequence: TGTGCCAGCGGGACTCCCGTTACTAACTATGGCTACACCTTC.

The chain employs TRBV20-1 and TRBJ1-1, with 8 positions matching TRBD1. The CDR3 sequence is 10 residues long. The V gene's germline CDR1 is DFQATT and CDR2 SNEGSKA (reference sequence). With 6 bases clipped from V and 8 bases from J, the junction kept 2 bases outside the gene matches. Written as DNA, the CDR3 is TGCAGTGCACGGGACAGGGAAGCTTTCTTT. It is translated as CSARDREAFF.

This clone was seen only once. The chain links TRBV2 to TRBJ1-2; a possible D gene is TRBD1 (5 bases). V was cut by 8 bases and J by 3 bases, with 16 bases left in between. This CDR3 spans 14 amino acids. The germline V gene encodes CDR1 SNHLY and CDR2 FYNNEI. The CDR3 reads CASHGRQGYYGYTF. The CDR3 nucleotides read TGTGCCAGCCACGGACGTCAGGGATACTATGGCTACACCTTC.

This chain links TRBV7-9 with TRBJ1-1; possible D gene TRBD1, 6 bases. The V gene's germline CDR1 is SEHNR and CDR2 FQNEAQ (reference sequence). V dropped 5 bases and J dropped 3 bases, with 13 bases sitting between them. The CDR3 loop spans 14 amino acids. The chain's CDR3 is CASSPPGQYTEAFF. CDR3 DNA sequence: TGTGCCAGCAGCCCCCCCGGACAGTACACTGAAGCTTTCTTT.

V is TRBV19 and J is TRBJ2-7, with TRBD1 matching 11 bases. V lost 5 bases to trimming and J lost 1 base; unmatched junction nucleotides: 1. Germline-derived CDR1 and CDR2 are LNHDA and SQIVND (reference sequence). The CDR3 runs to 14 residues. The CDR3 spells CASSGQGASYEQYF. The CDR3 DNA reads TGTGCCAGTAGTGGACAGGGGGCTTCCTACGAGCAGTACTTC. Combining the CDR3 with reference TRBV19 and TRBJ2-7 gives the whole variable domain DGGITQSPKYLFRKEGQNVTLSCEQNLNHDAMYWYRQDPGQGLRLIYYSQIVNDFQKGDIAEGYSVSREKKESFPLTVTSAQKNPTAFYLCASSGQGASYEQYFGPGTRLTVT.

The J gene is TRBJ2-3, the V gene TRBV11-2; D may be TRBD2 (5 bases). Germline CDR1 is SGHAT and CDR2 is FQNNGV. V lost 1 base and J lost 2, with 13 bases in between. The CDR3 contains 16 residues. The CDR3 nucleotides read TGTGCCAGCAGCTTAGGCTCGGCTAGCCCCACAGATACGCAGTATTTT. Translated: CASSLGSASPTDTQYF.

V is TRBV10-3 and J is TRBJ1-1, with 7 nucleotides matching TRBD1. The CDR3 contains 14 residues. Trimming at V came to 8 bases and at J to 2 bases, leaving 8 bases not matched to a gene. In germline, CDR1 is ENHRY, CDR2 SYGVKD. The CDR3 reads CAIRPRGLNTEAFF. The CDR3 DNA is TGTGCCATCCGTCCAAGGGGGCTAAACACTGAAGCTTTCTTT.

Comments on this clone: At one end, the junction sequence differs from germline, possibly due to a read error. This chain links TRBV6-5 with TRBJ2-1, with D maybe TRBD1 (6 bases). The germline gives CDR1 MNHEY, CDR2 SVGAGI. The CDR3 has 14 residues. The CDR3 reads CASSYSRWYRELFF. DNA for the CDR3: TGTGCCAGCAGTTACTCGAGATGGTACAGGGAGCTGTTCTTC.

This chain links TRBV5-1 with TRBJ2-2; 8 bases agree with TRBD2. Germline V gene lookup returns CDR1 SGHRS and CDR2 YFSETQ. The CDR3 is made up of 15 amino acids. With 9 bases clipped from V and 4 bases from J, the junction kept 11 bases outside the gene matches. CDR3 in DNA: TGCGCCACCATGGGGGATCTAGCGGGCACCGGGGAGCTGTTTTTT. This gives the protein CATMGDLAGTGELFF.

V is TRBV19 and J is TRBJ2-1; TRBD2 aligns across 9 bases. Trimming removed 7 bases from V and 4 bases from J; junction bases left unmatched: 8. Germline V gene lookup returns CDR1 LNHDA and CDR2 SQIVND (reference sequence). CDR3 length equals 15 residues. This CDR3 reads CASTKLSGGYNEQFF. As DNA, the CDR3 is TGTGCCAGTACCAAACTAAGCGGGGGGTACAATGAGCAGTTCTTC.

DNA of the CDR3: TGTGCCAGCAGTCCGGCTGGAGTAGGTGAAAAACTGTTTTTT. It specifies CASSPAGVGEKLFF. This rearrangement joins TRBV28 to TRBJ1-4, with no clear D. The CDR3 has 14 residues. Trimming removed 5 bases from V and 7 bases from J, with 14 bases in between. The V gene's germline CDR1 is MDHEN and CDR2 SYDVKM.

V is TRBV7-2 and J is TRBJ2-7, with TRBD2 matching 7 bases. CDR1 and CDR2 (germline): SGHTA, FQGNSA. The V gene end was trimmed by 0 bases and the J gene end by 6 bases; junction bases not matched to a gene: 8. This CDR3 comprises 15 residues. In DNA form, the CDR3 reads TGTGCCAGCAGCTTAGCCCTAGGGACTACGGGCGAGCAGTACTTC. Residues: CASSLALGTTGEQYF.

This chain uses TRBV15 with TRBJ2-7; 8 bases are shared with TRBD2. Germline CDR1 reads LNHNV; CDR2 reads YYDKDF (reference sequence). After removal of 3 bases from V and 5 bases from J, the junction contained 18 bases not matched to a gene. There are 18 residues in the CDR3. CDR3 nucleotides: TGTGCCACCAGCAGGGGGGGGGTTCCGGGAGGGGCGACCGACGAGCAGTACTTC. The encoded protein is CATSRGGVPGGATDEQYF.

The CDR3 region has the DNA TGCGCCAGCAGCTTGGACACTAGCGGGACCTACGAGCAGTACTTC. It is translated as CASSLDTSGTYEQYF. The genes are TRBV5-1 and TRBJ2-7; 10 bases agree with TRBD2. V shed 0 bases, J shed 2 bases, and the junction held 2 bases outside the gene matches. The CDR3 is 15 amino acids. The germline V gene has CDR1 SGHRS and CDR2 YFSETQ.

This CDR3 is CASSFSDRGSYNEQFF. The DNA for the CDR3 is TGTGCCAGCAGTTTCTCGGACAGGGGCTCCTACAATGAGCAGTTCTTC. The chain recombines TRBV27 with TRBJ2-1; 9 bases are a match to TRBD1. Germline CDR1 and CDR2: MNHEY and SMNVEV (reference sequence). The CDR3 loop spans 16 amino acids. With 3 bases clipped from V and 0 bases from J, the junction kept 3 bases outside the gene matches.

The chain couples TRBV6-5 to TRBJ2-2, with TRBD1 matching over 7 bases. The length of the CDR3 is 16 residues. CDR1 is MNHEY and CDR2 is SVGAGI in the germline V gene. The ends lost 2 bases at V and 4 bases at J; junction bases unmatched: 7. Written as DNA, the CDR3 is TGTGCCAGCAGTTACGGAGAGGGGGCCGGCACCGGGGAGCTGTTTTTT. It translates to CASSYGEGAGTGELFF.

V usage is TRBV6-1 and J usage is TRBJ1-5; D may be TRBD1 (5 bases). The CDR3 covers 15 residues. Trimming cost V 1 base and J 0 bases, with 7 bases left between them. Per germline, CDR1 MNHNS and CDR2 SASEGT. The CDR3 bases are TGTGCCAGCAGTGAAGGACAGAGTAGCAATCAGCCCCAGCATTTT. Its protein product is CASSEGQSSNQPQHF.

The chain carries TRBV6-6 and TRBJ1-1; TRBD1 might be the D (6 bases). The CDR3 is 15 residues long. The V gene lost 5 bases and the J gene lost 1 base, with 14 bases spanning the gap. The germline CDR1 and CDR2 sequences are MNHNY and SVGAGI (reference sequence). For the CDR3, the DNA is TGTGCCAGCAGTCCCCGCCAGGGGCGGAACACTGAAGCTTTCTTT. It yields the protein CASSPRQGRNTEAFF.

The CDR3 spells CASSLRVQGSVNYGYTF. The CDR3 DNA reads TGTGCCAGCAGCTTAAGGGTCCAGGGCTCAGTTAACTATGGCTACACCTTC. The rearrangement joins TRBV7-2 to TRBJ1-2; D perhaps matches TRBD1 (5 bases). V was pared by 2 bases and J by 1 base, with 17 bases between. The germline V gene has CDR1 SGHTA and CDR2 FQGNSA. This CDR3 region has 17 residues.

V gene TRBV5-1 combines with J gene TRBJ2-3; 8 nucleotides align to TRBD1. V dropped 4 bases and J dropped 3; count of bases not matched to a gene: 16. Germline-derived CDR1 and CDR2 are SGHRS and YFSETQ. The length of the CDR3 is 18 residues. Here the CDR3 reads CASSPGPGQALLTDTQYF. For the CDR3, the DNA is TGCGCCAGCAGCCCGGGTCCGGGACAGGCCCTCCTTACAGATACGCAGTATTTT. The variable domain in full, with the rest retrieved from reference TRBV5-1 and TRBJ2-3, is KAGVTQTPRYLIKTRGQQVTLSCSPISGHRSVSWYQQTPGQGLQFLFEYFSETQRNKGNFPGRFSGRQFSNSRSEMNVSTLELGDSALYLCASSPGPGQALLTDTQYFGPGTRLTVL.

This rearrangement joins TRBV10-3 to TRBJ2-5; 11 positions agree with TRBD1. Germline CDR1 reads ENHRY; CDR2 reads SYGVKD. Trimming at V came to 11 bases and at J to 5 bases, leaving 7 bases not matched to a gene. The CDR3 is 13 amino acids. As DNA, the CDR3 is TGTGCCGCCCGGACAGGGGGCGCGGAGACCCAGTACTTC. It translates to CAARTGGAETQYF.

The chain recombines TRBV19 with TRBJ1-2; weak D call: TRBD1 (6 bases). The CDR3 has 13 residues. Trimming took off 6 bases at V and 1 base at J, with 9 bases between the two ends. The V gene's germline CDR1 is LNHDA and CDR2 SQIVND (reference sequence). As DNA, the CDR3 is TGTGCCAGTAGCGAACAGGGTAACTATGGCTACACCTTC. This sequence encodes CASSEQGNYGYTF.

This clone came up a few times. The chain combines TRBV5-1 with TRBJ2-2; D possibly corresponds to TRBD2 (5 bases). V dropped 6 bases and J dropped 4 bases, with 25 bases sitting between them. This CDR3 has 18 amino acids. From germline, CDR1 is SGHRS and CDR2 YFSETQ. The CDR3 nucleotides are TGCGCCAGCACTTGGTTGGAATGGGGAGTGGAGGCCACCGGGGAGCTGTTTTTT. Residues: CASTWLEWGVEATGELFF. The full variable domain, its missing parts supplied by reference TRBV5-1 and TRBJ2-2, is KAGVTQTPRYLIKTRGQQVTLSCSPISGHRSVSWYQQTPGQGLQFLFEYFSETQRNKGNFPGRFSGRQFSNSRSEMNVSTLELGDSALYLCASTWLEWGVEATGELFFGEGSRLTVL.

In DNA, the CDR3 is TGTGCCAGCAGTGGTGCGGGCCTCGGGCTTACCGGGGAGCTGTTTTTT. Its protein product is CASSGAGLGLTGELFF. The chain joins TRBV2 to TRBJ2-2; D perhaps matches TRBD2 (5 bases). Per the germline V gene, CDR1 is SNHLY and CDR2 is FYNNEI. The ends were cut back, 4 bases at V and 5 bases at J, with 17 bases in the middle. The CDR3 extends over 16 amino acids.

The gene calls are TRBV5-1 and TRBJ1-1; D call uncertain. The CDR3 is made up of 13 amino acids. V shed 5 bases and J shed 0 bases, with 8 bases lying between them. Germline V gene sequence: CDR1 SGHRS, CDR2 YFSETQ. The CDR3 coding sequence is TGCGCCAGCAGACCGACATTGAACACTGAAGCTTTCTTT. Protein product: CASRPTLNTEAFF.